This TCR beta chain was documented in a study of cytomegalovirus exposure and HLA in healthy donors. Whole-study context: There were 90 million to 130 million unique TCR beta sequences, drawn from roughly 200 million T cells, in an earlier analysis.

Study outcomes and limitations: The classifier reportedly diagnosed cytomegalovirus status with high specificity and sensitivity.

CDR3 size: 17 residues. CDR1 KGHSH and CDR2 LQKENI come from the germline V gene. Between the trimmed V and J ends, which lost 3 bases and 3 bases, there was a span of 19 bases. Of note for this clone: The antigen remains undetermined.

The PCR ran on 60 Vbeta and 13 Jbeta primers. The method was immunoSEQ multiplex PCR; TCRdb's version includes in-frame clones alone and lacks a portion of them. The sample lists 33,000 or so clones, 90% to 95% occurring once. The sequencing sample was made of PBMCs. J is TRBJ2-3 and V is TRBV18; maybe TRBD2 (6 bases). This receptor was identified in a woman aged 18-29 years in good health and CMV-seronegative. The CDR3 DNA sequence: TGTGCCAGCTCACCGGTCGGCGGGATAGGTGGTACAGATACGCAGTATTTT. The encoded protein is CASSPVGGIGGTDTQYF.